These 24 T cell receptor beta chains were all obtained from the same sample, sequenced in a study of T cells in localized non-small cell lung cancer. Sequencing used immunoSEQ multiplex PCR; TCRdb keeps in-frame clones, though not all of them. This sample has 50,000 to 75,000 clones, with roughly 90% found just once. This sample comprised peripheral blood, obtained before any cancer treatment. The receptors were sampled from a man between 40 and 70 years old with stage I squamous cell lung carcinoma.

The genes are TRBV5-1 and TRBJ2-2; D remains unclear. Germline V lookup: CDR1 SGHRS, CDR2 YFSETQ. The V end was cut by 2 bases, the J end by 0 bases, with 8 bases between. The CDR3 is 15 residues long. The CDR3 DNA is TGCGCCAGCAGCTTCGGAAGATCGAACACCGGGGAGCTGTTTTTT. Translated, it gives CASSFGRSNTGELFF.

This clone has more than one count but fewer than ten. The chain combines TRBV5-1 with TRBJ1-2; the match to TRBD1 covers 8 bases. V lost 0 bases to trimming and J lost 8 bases; unmatched junction nucleotides: 6. CDR3 length: 14 amino acids. CDR1 is SGHRS, CDR2 YFSETQ, per germline. The CDR3 reads CASSLEGQGRGYTF. In DNA, the CDR3 is TGCGCCAGCAGCTTGGAAGGACAGGGACGGGGCTACACCTTC.

This clone was detected once. The chain combines TRBV14 with TRBJ1-2; 9 bases are shared with TRBD1. This CDR3 comprises 13 residues. The germline CDR1 and CDR2 sequences are SGHDN and FVKESK. The trim removed 3 bases at V and 5 bases at J, leaving 1 base unmatched. The CDR3 region is CASSQTGGYGYTF. The CDR3, as DNA: TGTGCCAGCAGCCAGACAGGGGGGTATGGCTACACCTTC.

This clone was seen only once. The chain combines TRBV5-4 with TRBJ2-1; 7 bases are shared with TRBD1. The CDR3 runs to 15 residues. V trimming: 0 bases; J trimming: 6 bases; junction bases outside the gene matches: 6. CDR1 is SGHNT, CDR2 YYREEE, per germline (reference sequence). The CDR3 coding sequence is TGTGCCAGCAGCTTGGGGCAGGGGGTGCGCAATGAGCAGTTCTTC. This translates into CASSLGQGVRNEQFF.

The chain uses TRBV7-9 and TRBJ2-1; perhaps TRBD2 as D (5 bases). CDR1 is SEHNR, CDR2 FQNEAQ, per germline (reference sequence). This CDR3 is 15 amino acids long. Trimming stripped 9 bases from V and 5 bases from J, with 20 bases between. In DNA form, the CDR3 reads TGTGCCAGTTTGGGCGGAGCCCAGCGGAACAATGAGCAGTTCTTC. It is translated as CASLGGAQRNNEQFF.

The chain joins TRBV28 to TRBJ2-1, with TRBD2 matching 11 bases. The CDR3 has 19 residues. Trimming took 5 bases from V and 1 from J; bases not matched to a gene: 13. Germline CDR1 reads MDHEN; CDR2 reads SYDVKM. In nucleotides, the CDR3 is TGTGCCAGCAGTCCTTTTTTGCCGGGACTAGCGGCGTCCTACAATGAGCAGTTCTTC. Its translation: CASSPFLPGLAASYNEQFF.

The chain has TRBV29-1 and TRBJ2-5; no firm D call. V was pared by 4 bases and J by 1 base, with 10 bases between. CDR1 SQVTM and CDR2 ANQGSEA come from the germline V gene. CDR3 length equals 13 residues. The CDR3, as DNA: TGCAGCGTTGTATCCCAGTTCCAAGAGACCCAGTACTTC. Translated: CSVVSQFQETQYF.

This chain connects TRBV9 to TRBJ2-1; D is unclear. The germline gives CDR1 SGDLS, CDR2 YYNGEE. The V and J ends lost 3 bases and 5 bases respectively, with 3 bases between them. The CDR3 contains 11 residues. The CDR3 DNA is TGTGCCAGCAGCGGAAACAATGAGCAGTTCTTC. Its translation is CASSGNNEQFF.

The rearrangement links TRBV19 to TRBJ2-2; the match to TRBD1 covers 8 bases. CDR1 is LNHDA and CDR2 is SQIVND in the germline V gene (reference sequence). The CDR3 length is 15 residues. DNA for the CDR3: TGTGCTTCCTTGAGGGACAGGTCGTACACCGGGGAGCTGTTTTTT. It encodes CASLRDRSYTGELFF.

This chain joins TRBV28 and TRBJ1-4; D not certain. The CDR3 runs 16 residues. V lost 3 bases to trimming and J lost 8 bases, with 19 bases between them. Germline lookup yields CDR1 MDHEN and CDR2 SYDVKM. The CDR3 is CASSFSSSGTREKLFF. The CDR3 nucleotides read TGTGCCAGCAGTTTCTCCTCGTCGGGCACGCGGGAAAAACTGTTTTTT.

The chain uses TRBV19 and TRBJ2-2; no definite D call. From germline, CDR1 is LNHDA and CDR2 SQIVND (reference sequence). The V and J ends lost 1 base and 5 bases respectively, with 11 bases between them. The CDR3 length is 15 residues. The CDR3 sequence is CASSIAGLSTGELFF. The CDR3 nucleotides read TGTGCCAGTAGTATAGCTGGCTTGAGTACCGGGGAGCTGTTTTTT.

The chain links TRBV19 to TRBJ2-3; 10 bases map to TRBD2. Germline CDR1 reads LNHDA; CDR2 reads SQIVND (reference sequence). The CDR3 consists of 16 residues. The ends lost 7 bases at V and 4 bases at J; junction bases unmatched: 11. The CDR3 reads CASNSGRRAGADTQYF. For the CDR3, the DNA is TGTGCCAGTAATAGCGGGAGGCGGGCAGGCGCAGATACGCAGTATTTT. Using reference TRBV19 and TRBJ2-3 for the parts outside the CDR3, the full variable domain is DGGITQSPKYLFRKEGQNVTLSCEQNLNHDAMYWYRQDPGQGLRLIYYSQIVNDFQKGDIAEGYSVSREKKESFPLTVTSAQKNPTAFYLCASNSGRRAGADTQYFGPGTRLTVL.

In its sample, this clone was seen a few times. The V and J genes are TRBV6-1 and TRBJ1-4, with 10 nucleotides matching TRBD1. There are 16 residues in the CDR3. J gave up 8 bases and V 1 base, and 7 bases lay outside the gene matches. Germline-derived CDR1 and CDR2 are MNHNS and SASEGT. This chain's CDR3 is CASSEGTGGRYEKLFF. CDR3 bases: TGTGCCAGCAGTGAAGGGACAGGGGGGAGGTACGAAAAACTGTTTTTT.

This clone was counted once. The gene calls are TRBV27 and TRBJ1-1; no reliable D call. The CDR3 totals 13 residues. Germline V gene lookup returns CDR1 MNHEY and CDR2 SMNVEV (reference sequence). V was pared by 7 bases and J by 1 base, with 10 bases between. CDR3 loop: CASNPDGNTEAFF. CDR3 DNA: TGTGCCAGCAATCCCGACGGGAACACTGAAGCTTTCTTT.

This sequence joins TRBV7-2 and TRBJ2-7; 7 bases line up with TRBD2. Losses at the gene ends were 2 bases for V and 4 bases for J; bases not matched to a gene: 5. CDR3 length: 14 residues. The V gene's germline CDR1 is SGHTA and CDR2 FQGNSA. The CDR3 nucleotides read TGTGCCAGCAGCTTATTGGGGGGGAATTACGAGCAGTACTTC. Its protein product is CASSLLGGNYEQYF.

Here the CDR3 reads CAWTPVGRNQPQHF. In DNA form, the CDR3 reads TGTGCCTGGACCCCCGTGGGACGGAATCAGCCCCAGCATTTT. This chain joins TRBV30 and TRBJ1-5, with TRBD1 as a possible D gene (5 bases). The germline gives CDR1 GTSNPN, CDR2 SVGIG (reference sequence). Between the trimmed V and J ends, which lost 4 bases and 4 bases, there was a span of 14 bases. The CDR3 has 14 amino acids.

This chain uses TRBV4-3 with TRBJ2-2, with TRBD2 matching over 9 bases. J was trimmed by 1 base and V by 2 bases; bases with no gene match: 8. The CDR3 has 18 residues. The V gene's germline CDR1 is LGHNA and CDR2 YSLEER. The CDR3 protein is CASSQKAGLAMNTGELFF. CDR3 DNA: TGCGCCAGCAGCCAAAAAGCCGGACTAGCGATGAACACCGGGGAGCTGTTTTTT.

The gene calls are TRBV7-2 and TRBJ2-5; maybe TRBD1 (5 bases). The germline V and J ends were trimmed by 1 base and 7 bases, with 10 bases remaining between them. Germline lookup yields CDR1 SGHTA and CDR2 FQGNSA. CDR3 size: 13 residues. The CDR3 nucleotides read TGTGCCAGCAGCTTAGAAGGAAGGGGGACCCAGTACTTC. Its protein is CASSLEGRGTQYF.

The chain joins TRBV9 to TRBJ1-2; D might be TRBD1 (5 bases). Germline V gives CDR1 SGDLS, CDR2 YYNGEE. The V gene lost 2 bases and the J gene lost 2 bases, with 13 bases spanning the gap. The CDR3 loop spans 15 amino acids. The CDR3 coding sequence is TGTGCCAGCAGCGTCGGGGGATCTGGGAACTATGGCTACACCTTC. This sequence encodes CASSVGGSGNYGYTF.

V and J are TRBV7-2 and TRBJ1-2; 7 bases agree with TRBD1. CDR1 is SGHTA, CDR2 FQGNSA, per germline. The V and J ends lost 5 bases and 6 bases, in that order; junction bases with no gene match: 6. The CDR3 sequence is 13 residues long. The chain's CDR3 is CASSVGQRDGYTF. The CDR3 DNA follows: TGTGCCAGCAGCGTGGGACAGAGAGATGGCTACACCTTC.

This clone was observed a few times. The genes are TRBV4-1 and TRBJ1-5; D gene unclear. V was cut by 4 bases and J by 0 bases, with 4 bases left in between. Germline CDR1 MGHRA, CDR2 YSYEKL. The CDR3 spans 13 residues. The CDR3 DNA is TGCGCCAGCAGCCGTAATAGCAATCAGCCCCAGCATTTT. Residues: CASSRNSNQPQHF.

The chain couples TRBV7-9 to TRBJ2-1; possibly TRBD1 for D (5 bases). Trimming pared 3 bases from V and 2 bases from J, leaving 17 bases between. This CDR3 is built from 17 residues. From germline, CDR1 is SEHNR and CDR2 FQNEAQ (reference sequence). CDR3 sequence (DNA): TGTGCCAGCAGCTTTACCCGATGGGCAGGGCCCTACAATGAGCAGTTCTTC. This sequence encodes CASSFTRWAGPYNEQFF.

Only a few counts were recorded for this clone. This rearrangement joins TRBV30 to TRBJ1-2, with D hard to call. V was shortened by 2 bases and J by 3 bases, with 10 bases between the two germline ends. The CDR3 totals 13 residues. CDR1 and CDR2 (germline): GTSNPN, SVGIG (reference sequence). The CDR3, as DNA: TGTGCCTGGAGTCTCGTGGGGTACTATGGCTACACCTTC. It encodes CAWSLVGYYGYTF. Together with reference TRBV30 and TRBJ1-2, the CDR3 gives the full variable domain: SQTIHQWPATLVQPVGSPLSLECTVEGTSNPNLYWYRQAAGRGLQLLFYSVGIGQISSEVPQNLSASRPQDRQFILSSKKLLLSDSGFYLCAWSLVGYYGYTFGSGTRLTVV.

The chain joins TRBV6-1 to TRBJ2-7; D gene ambiguous. The germline CDR1 and CDR2 sequences are MNHNS and SASEGT. The CDR3 runs 14 residues. The V end was cut by 2 bases, the J end by 6 bases, with 14 bases between. In nucleotides, the CDR3 is TGTGCCAGCAGTGAACCCCCTCAACGTGGCGAGCAGTACTTC. This encodes CASSEPPQRGEQYF.